This entry lists 2 T cell receptor beta chains sequenced from one sample in a study of blood T cell repertoires in COVID-19. Profiled with immunoSEQ multiplex PCR; TCRdb holds only in-frame clones, not every one. The sample has 150,000 to 200,000 clones; roughly four fifths are singletons. Sequencing was performed on peripheral blood. These receptor sequences come from a woman aged 70-85 years with COVID-19, enrolled during active disease.

The V gene is TRBV29-1, the J gene TRBJ2-3; D is unclear. Germline lookup yields CDR1 SQVTM and CDR2 ANQGSEA. The CDR3 contains 14 residues. The germline V and J ends were trimmed by 0 bases and 1 base, with 8 bases remaining between them. The CDR3 sequence: CSVEDLLRTDTQYF. DNA for the CDR3: TGCAGCGTTGAAGATCTTCTTCGCACAGATACGCAGTATTTT.

This sequence joins TRBV3-1 (or the pseudogene TRBV3-2) and TRBJ2-3; 9 bases map to TRBD2. J was trimmed by 5 bases and V by 2 bases; bases with no gene match: 8. The CDR3 loop spans 16 amino acids. Germline assignment: CDR1 LGHDT and CDR2 YNNKEL (reference sequence). The CDR3 region is CASSQISGLALDTQYF. The CDR3 DNA reads TGTGCCAGCAGCCAAATATCGGGACTAGCCTTAGATACGCAGTATTTT.